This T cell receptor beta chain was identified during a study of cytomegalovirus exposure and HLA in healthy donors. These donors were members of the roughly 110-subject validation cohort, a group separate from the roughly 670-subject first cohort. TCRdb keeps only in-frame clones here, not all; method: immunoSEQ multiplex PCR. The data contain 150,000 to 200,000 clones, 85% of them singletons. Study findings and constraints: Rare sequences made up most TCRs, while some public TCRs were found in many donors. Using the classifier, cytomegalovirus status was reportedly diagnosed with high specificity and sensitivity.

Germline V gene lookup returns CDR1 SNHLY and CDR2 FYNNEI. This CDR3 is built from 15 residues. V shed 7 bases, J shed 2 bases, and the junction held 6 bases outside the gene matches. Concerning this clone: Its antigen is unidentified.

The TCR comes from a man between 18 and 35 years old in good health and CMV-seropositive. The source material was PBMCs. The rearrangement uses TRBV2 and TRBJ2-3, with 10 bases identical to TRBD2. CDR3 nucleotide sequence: TGTGCCAGCAACCCAACTAGCGGGAACACAGATACGCAGTATTTT. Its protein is CASNPTSGNTDTQYF. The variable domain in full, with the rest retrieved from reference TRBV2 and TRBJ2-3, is EPEVTQTPSHQVTQMGQEVILRCVPISNHLYFYWYRQILGQKVEFLVSFYNNEISEKSEIFDDQFSVERPDGSNFTLKIRSTKLEDSAMYFCASNPTSGNTDTQYFGPGTRLTVL.